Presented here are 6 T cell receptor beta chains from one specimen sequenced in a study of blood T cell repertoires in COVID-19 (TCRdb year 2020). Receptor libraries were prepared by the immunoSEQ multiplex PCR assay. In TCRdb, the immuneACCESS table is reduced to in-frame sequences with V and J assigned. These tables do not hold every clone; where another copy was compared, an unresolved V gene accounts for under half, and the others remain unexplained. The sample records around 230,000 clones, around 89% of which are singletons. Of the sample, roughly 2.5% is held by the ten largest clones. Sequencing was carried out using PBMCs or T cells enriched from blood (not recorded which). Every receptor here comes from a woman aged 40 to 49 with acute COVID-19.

CDR3 sequence: CASNRAGLYTGELFF. DNA of the CDR3: TGTGCTAGTAATCGAGCGGGACTTTACACCGGGGAGCTGTTTTTT. The V call is TRBV12-5, the J call TRBJ2-2; 7 positions match TRBD2. With V trimmed by 8 bases and J by 3 bases, 9 bases remained unmatched. This CDR3 has 15 residues. Germline loops: CDR1 LGHNT, CDR2 FRNRAP.

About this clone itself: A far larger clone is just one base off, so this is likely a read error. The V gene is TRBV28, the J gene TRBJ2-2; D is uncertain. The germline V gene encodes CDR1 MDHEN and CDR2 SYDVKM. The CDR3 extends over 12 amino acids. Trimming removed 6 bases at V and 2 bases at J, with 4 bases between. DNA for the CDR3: TGTGCCAGCAGCTCCAACACCGGGGAGCTGTTTTTT. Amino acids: CASSSNTGELFF.

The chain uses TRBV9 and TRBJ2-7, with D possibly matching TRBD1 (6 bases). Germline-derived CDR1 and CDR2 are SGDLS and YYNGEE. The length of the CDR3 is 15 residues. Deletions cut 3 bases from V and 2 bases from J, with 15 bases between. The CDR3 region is CASSEGVRGAYEQYF. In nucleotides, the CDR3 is TGTGCCAGCAGCGAGGGGGTAAGGGGCGCCTACGAGCAGTACTTC.

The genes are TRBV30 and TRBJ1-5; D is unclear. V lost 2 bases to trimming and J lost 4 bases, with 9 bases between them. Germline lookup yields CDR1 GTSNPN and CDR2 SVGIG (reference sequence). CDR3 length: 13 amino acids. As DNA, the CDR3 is TGTGCCTGGAGTCTGCAGGAAAATCAGCCCCAGCATTTT. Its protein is CAWSLQENQPQHF.

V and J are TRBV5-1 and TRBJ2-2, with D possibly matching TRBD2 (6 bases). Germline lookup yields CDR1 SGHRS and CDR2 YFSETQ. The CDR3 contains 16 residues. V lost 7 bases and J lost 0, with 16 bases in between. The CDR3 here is CASWVSGTANTGELFF. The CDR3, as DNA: TGCGCCAGCTGGGTGTCCGGGACTGCGAACACCGGGGAGCTGTTTTTT.

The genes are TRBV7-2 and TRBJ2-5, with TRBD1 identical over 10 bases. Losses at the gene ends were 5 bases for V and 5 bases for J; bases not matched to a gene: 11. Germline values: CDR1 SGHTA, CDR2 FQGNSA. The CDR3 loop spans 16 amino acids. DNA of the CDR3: TGTGCCAGCAGCCCCCAGGGACAGGGGATTTTGGAGACCCAGTACTTC. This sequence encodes CASSPQGQGILETQYF. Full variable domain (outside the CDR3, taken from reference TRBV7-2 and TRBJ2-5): GAGVSQSPSNKVTEKGKDVELRCDPISGHTALYWYRQSLGQGLEFLIYFQGNSAPDKSGLPSDRFSAERTGGSVSTLTIQRTQQEDSAVYLCASSPQGQGILETQYFGPGTRLLVL.